These T cell receptor beta chains were read from a single sample in a study of T-cell memory formation after mild COVID-19. TCRdb re-called the 5' RACE reads through MiXCR, storing one row per CDR3 protein. The repertoire holds some 290,000 distinct CDR3 sequences, with 16% as singletons. Sequencing was done on a sample of PBMCs or a T cell subset sorted from them (not recorded which). The receptor source for this set is a man younger than 35 who had mild COVID-19 (a few samples of this study predate the infection). Cell type and time point are not known. Both conserved end residues are part of each CDR3. D genes are given only for firm matches. Clone sizes are given selectively: once, few, many, or a class where the clone is expanded.

j_call	d_call	clone_size	v_call	cdr3_length	cdr3_aa	cdr3_nt
TRBJ2-5	TRBD2	many	TRBV9	16	CASSVGASGSQETQYF	TGTGCCAGCAGCGTAGGCGCTAGCGGGTCACAAGAGACCCAGTACTTC
TRBJ2-3	NA	few	TRBV12-3/TRBV12-4	16	CASSLIIGGPTDTQYF	TGTGCCAGCAGTTTAATTATCGGGGGGCCCACAGATACGCAGTATTTT
TRBJ2-1	TRBD1	NA	TRBV4-3	16	CASSQAADRGTHEQFF	TGCGCCAGCAGCCAAGCGGCGGACAGGGGTACTCATGAGCAGTTCTTC
TRBJ1-2	NA	NA	TRBV5-1	16	CASSLATLGGNYGYTF	TGCGCCAGCAGCTTGGCAACGTTGGGCGGGAACTATGGCTACACCTTC
TRBJ1-1	NA	few	TRBV5-1	14	CASSLIRGSTEAFF	TGCGCCAGCAGCTTGATACGGGGGTCCACTGAAGCTTTCTTT
TRBJ2-2	NA	few	TRBV28	13	CANRDANTGELFF	TGTGCCAACCGGGACGCGAACACCGGGGAGCTGTTTTTT
TRBJ2-1	NA	NA	TRBV6-2/TRBV6-3	14	CASSKTGALVEQFF	TGTGCCAGCAGCAAAACCGGGGCCTTGGTTGAGCAGTTCTTC
TRBJ2-1	TRBD2	few	TRBV9	17	CASSVGLAGASFNEQFF	TGTGCCAGCAGCGTCGGACTAGCGGGGGCCTCGTTCAATGAGCAGTTCTTC
TRBJ2-7	NA	few	TRBV6-2/TRBV6-3	11	CASSQGSGQYF	TGTGCCAGCAGTCAGGGATCTGGACAGTACTTC
TRBJ2-2	NA	NA	TRBV7-8	15	CASSLAVEGTGELFF	TGTGCCAGCAGCTTAGCGGTGGAGGGCACCGGGGAGCTGTTTTTT
TRBJ1-3	NA	many	TRBV7-2	14	CASSLSGAGNTIYF	TGTGCCAGCAGCTTATCAGGCGCTGGAAACACCATATATTTT
TRBJ2-3	TRBD2	NA	TRBV5-1	17	CASSLGPSGGAEDTQYF	TGCGCCAGCAGCTTGGGCCCTAGCGGGGGGGCCGAAGATACGCAGTATTTT
TRBJ2-7	NA	NA	TRBV7-2	15	CASSVTSQGRFEQYF	TGTGCCAGCAGCGTCACCAGTCAGGGGCGGTTCGAGCAGTACTTC
TRBJ1-1	NA	few	TRBV12-3/TRBV12-4	14	CASRAGPMNTEAFF	TGTGCCAGCCGGGCAGGGCCTATGAACACTGAAGCTTTCTTT
TRBJ2-5	TRBD2	NA	TRBV11-2	14	CASSPAGFQETQYF	TGTGCCAGCAGCCCAGCGGGGTTCCAAGAGACCCAGTACTTC
TRBJ2-3	NA	few	TRBV20-1	13	CSARNGGGDTQYF	TGCAGTGCCCGAAACGGGGGCGGGGATACGCAGTATTTT
TRBJ1-1	TRBD1	few	TRBV7-9	16	CASSLGDRGHGTEAFF	TGTGCCAGCAGCCTTGGGGACAGGGGGCATGGCACTGAAGCTTTCTTT
TRBJ2-1	NA	few	TRBV7-9	12	CASSQTSGEQFF	TGTGCCAGCAGCCAAACCTCGGGAGAGCAGTTCTTC
TRBJ1-2	NA	NA	TRBV25-1	15	CASSERGATNYGYTF	TGTGCCAGCAGTGAACGGGGGGCTACTAACTATGGCTACACCTTC
TRBJ1-6	NA	NA	TRBV28	12	CASSRGLSPLHF	TGTGCCAGCAGTCGGGGTCTCTCACCCCTCCACTTT
TRBJ2-5	NA	few	TRBV29-1	13	CSVARTGGETQYF	TGCAGCGTCGCTAGGACGGGTGGGGAGACCCAGTACTTC
TRBJ1-6	TRBD1	NA	TRBV7-9	14	CASSSQGGGSPLHF	TGTGCCAGCAGCTCACAAGGGGGCGGATCACCCCTCCACTTT
TRBJ2-7	NA	few	TRBV6-1	15	CASSRDLPMNYEQYF	TGTGCCAGCAGCCGCGACCTGCCAATGAATTACGAGCAGTACTTC
TRBJ1-6	NA	NA	TRBV29-1	14	CSVRPGTANSPLHF	TGCAGCGTCCGGCCCGGGACGGCGAATTCACCCCTCCACTTT
TRBJ1-5	NA	NA	TRBV2	14	CASSWTGGNQPQHF	TGTGCCAGCAGTTGGACCGGAGGGAATCAGCCCCAGCATTTT
TRBJ2-1	TRBD2	NA	TRBV5-1	16	CASSLALSGGYNEQFF	TGCGCCAGCAGCTTGGCCCTCAGCGGGGGGTACAATGAGCAGTTCTTC
TRBJ2-5	NA	few	TRBV27	16	CASSRESTGNQETQYF	TGTGCCAGCAGCCGGGAGTCGACAGGGAACCAAGAGACCCAGTACTTC
TRBJ2-2	TRBD2	few	TRBV7-8	17	CASSLSAGGRPTGELFF	TGTGCCAGCAGCTTATCAGCGGGGGGACGACCCACCGGGGAGCTGTTTTTT
TRBJ2-5	NA	few	TRBV12-3/TRBV12-4	15	CASSLGHTVGATQYF	TGTGCCAGCAGTTTAGGGCACACCGTTGGGGCGACCCAGTACTTC
TRBJ1-2	TRBD1	NA	TRBV5-1	16	CASSAGTDTINYGYTF	TGCGCCAGCAGCGCCGGGACAGATACAATAAACTATGGCTACACCTTC
TRBJ2-5	TRBD2	NA	TRBV29-1	15	CSVTGLAGERETQYF	TGCAGCGTGACCGGACTAGCGGGGGAAAGGGAGACCCAGTACTTC
TRBJ2-2	NA	NA	TRBV6-5	15	CASSLQGDNTGELFF	TGTGCCAGCAGCCTACAGGGAGATAACACCGGGGAGCTGTTTTTT
TRBJ2-2	NA	few	TRBV3-1	12	CASQRVTGELFF	TGTGCCAGCCAAAGGGTTACCGGGGAGCTGTTTTTT
TRBJ2-1	TRBD2	NA	TRBV18	16	CASSPRLAGTHNEQFF	TGTGCCAGCTCACCGCGACTAGCGGGGACGCACAATGAGCAGTTCTTC
TRBJ2-1	NA	few	TRBV7-4	14	CATPRGGTYNEQFF	TGTGCCACCCCTCGTGGGGGGACGTACAATGAGCAGTTCTTC
TRBJ2-4	NA	many	TRBV6-1	13	CASRSGGGAIQYF	TGTGCCAGCAGGAGTGGGGGTGGTGCCATTCAGTACTTC
TRBJ2-1	TRBD1	NA	TRBV7-6	16	CASSSLTRGLDNEQFF	TGTGCCAGCAGCTCCCTCACCAGGGGGCTTGACAATGAGCAGTTCTTC
TRBJ2-3	TRBD2	many	TRBV23-1	15	CASSQGSGETDTQYF	TGCGCCAGCAGTCAAGGTAGCGGGGAGACAGATACGCAGTATTTT
TRBJ2-6	TRBD1	few	TRBV6-5	18	CASSYVGQGASGANVLTF	TGTGCCAGCAGTTACGTGGGACAGGGGGCGTCTGGGGCCAACGTCCTGACTTTC
TRBJ1-4	NA	NA	TRBV7-9	14	CASRRHLRNEKLFF	TGTGCCAGCCGTCGACACCTTCGAAATGAAAAACTGTTTTTT
TRBJ1-6	NA	few	TRBV18	14	CASSPGGGESPLHF	TGTGCCAGCTCACCAGGCGGCGGGGAATCACCCCTCCACTTT
TRBJ1-1	TRBD1	NA	TRBV4-1	14	CASSYGQGPSEAFF	TGCGCCAGCAGCTATGGACAGGGACCTTCTGAAGCTTTCTTT
TRBJ1-1	NA	few	TRBV5-5	15	CASSLNPIGGTEAFF	TGTGCCAGCAGCTTGAACCCCATTGGGGGCACTGAAGCTTTCTTT
TRBJ2-4	NA	few	TRBV5-1	14	CASSLWGQGDIQYF	TGCGCCAGCAGCTTGTGGGGTCAAGGGGACATTCAGTACTTC